These 25 T cell receptor beta chains originate from one sample sequenced in a study of human T cells and chemical hapten exposure. Time point noted: pre-sensitization, week 0. Treatment described: therapeutic diphenylcyclopropenone sensitization with weekly scalp DPC. TCRdb re-analysed the RACE reads in MiXCR, keeping a single row per CDR3 protein. The sample records around 330,000 distinct CDR3 sequences, 5.5% being singletons. The sequenced sample was whole blood, obtained in connection with sensitization to the hapten diphenylcyclopropenone (DPC). The receptors here all came from a woman under 30 with alopecia areata. Some clones in this sample may be carry-over from other donors' samples.

The chain combines TRBV6-2 or TRBV6-3 with TRBJ2-1, with 14 bases identical to TRBD2. The CDR3 length is 15 residues. V lost 6 bases and J lost 11; bases outside the gene matches: 9. Germline V CDR1 and CDR2: MNHEY, SVGEGT. CDR3 coding DNA: TGTGCCAGCAGACGAACTGGGACTAGCGGGGGCCAGCAGTTCTTC. This codes for CASRRTGTSGGQQFF.

This clonotype was counted many times. This chain uses TRBV5-1 with TRBJ2-1, with TRBD2 identical over 8 bases. The germline CDR1 and CDR2 sequences are SGHRS and YFSETQ. This CDR3 has 16 residues. The trim removed 0 bases at V and 5 bases at J, leaving 7 bases unmatched. CDR3 DNA: TGCGCCAGCAGCTTGGTCAGCGGGGGCCATGACAATGAGCAGTTCTTC. This sequence encodes CASSLVSGGHDNEQFF.

The chain links TRBV16 to TRBJ2-7; 15 bases fit TRBD2. CDR3 length: 17 residues. V lost 0 bases to trimming and J lost 3 bases; unmatched junction nucleotides: 3. Looked up from germline, CDR1 is KGHSY and CDR2 is FQNENV. The CDR3, as DNA: TGTGCCAGCAGCCAATCGGGACTAGCGGGGGGTTACTACGAGCAGTACTTC. Translated: CASSQSGLAGGYYEQYF.

This clonotype was detected ten times or more. The chain employs TRBV11-1 and TRBJ2-3; D is uncertain. Germline V gene lookup returns CDR1 SGHAT and CDR2 FQDESV (reference sequence). Deletions cut 7 bases from V and 2 bases from J, with 16 bases between. The CDR3 covers 15 residues. The chain's CDR3 is CASIPTTPPTDTQYF. For the CDR3, the DNA is TGTGCCAGCATCCCTACCACACCGCCCACAGATACGCAGTATTTT.

This clonotype was seen only a few times. The chain links TRBV20-1 to TRBJ2-1; 7 nucleotides line up with TRBD1. J lost 2 bases, V lost 0 bases, and 4 bases had no gene match. Germline V gene sequence: CDR1 DFQATT, CDR2 SNEGSKA (reference sequence). The CDR3 extends over 15 amino acids. The chain's CDR3 is CSARERTGTYNEQFF. The CDR3 bases are TGCAGTGCTAGAGAAAGGACAGGAACCTACAATGAGCAGTTCTTC.

The V call is TRBV18, the J call TRBJ1-1; maybe TRBD1 (5 bases). The germline V gene has CDR1 KGHSH and CDR2 LQKENI. This CDR3 has 14 amino acids. V dropped 3 bases and J dropped 4 bases, with 12 bases sitting between them. CDR3 loop: CASSPEAGTTEAFF. CDR3 DNA sequence: TGTGCCAGCTCACCCGAGGCGGGGACCACTGAAGCTTTCTTT. Supplemented by reference TRBV18 and TRBJ1-1, the full variable domain reads NAGVMQNPRHLVRRRGQEARLRCSPMKGHSHVYWYRQLPEEGLKFMVYLQKENIIDESGMPKERFSAEFPKEGPSILRIQQVVRGDSAAYFCASSPEAGTTEAFFGQGTRLTVV.

This clonotype has at least ten counts. V is TRBV7-9 and J is TRBJ2-3, with 8 bases that match TRBD2. V was pared by 0 bases and J by 14 bases, with 13 bases of the junction left unmatched. Germline V CDR1 and CDR2: SEHNR, FQNEAQ (reference sequence). The CDR3 extends over 15 amino acids. The CDR3 protein is CASSLAGTSEGSGYF. The CDR3 coding sequence is TGTGCCAGCAGCTTAGCTGGGACTAGTGAAGGTTCCGGGTATTTT.

The rearrangement links TRBV6-5 to TRBJ2-3; D gene uncertain. V shed 6 bases and J shed 0 bases, with 16 bases lying between them. The CDR3 loop spans 16 amino acids. Germline V lookup: CDR1 MNHEY, CDR2 SVGAGI. For the CDR3, the DNA is TGTGCCAGCAGGCCCAACGGCGCCCTTAGCACAGATACGCAGTATTTT. This sequence encodes CASRPNGALSTDTQYF.

This clonotype has a count of ten or more. The genes are TRBV7-2 and TRBJ1-5; D unresolved. The CDR3 extends over 14 amino acids. CDR1 and CDR2 (germline): SGHTA, FQGNSA. The germline V and J ends were trimmed by 2 bases and 1 base, with 6 bases remaining between them. CDR3 protein: CASSLNPSNQPQHF. Written as DNA, the CDR3 is TGTGCCAGCAGCTTAAATCCAAGCAATCAGCCCCAGCATTTT.

The sample holds many counts of this clonotype. The gene calls are TRBV20-1 and TRBJ1-1, with 9 bases identical to TRBD1. V shed 2 bases, J shed 5 bases, and the junction held 9 bases outside the gene matches. The CDR3 consists of 15 residues. CDR1 and CDR2 from the germline V gene are DFQATT and SNEGSKA (reference sequence). This chain's CDR3 is CSARPGQGIWTEAFF. The CDR3 DNA reads as TGCAGTGCTAGACCAGGACAGGGGATTTGGACTGAAGCTTTCTTT.

The chain carries TRBV7-2 and TRBJ2-7, with 8 bases identical to TRBD2. Germline assignment: CDR1 SGHTA and CDR2 FQGNSA. After removal of 1 base from V and 6 bases from J, the junction contained 8 bases not matched to a gene. The length of the CDR3 is 15 residues. CDR3 protein: CASSLVGGLAAEQYF. CDR3 sequence (DNA): TGTGCCAGCAGCTTAGTAGGCGGACTAGCAGCCGAGCAGTACTTC.

This clonotype was seen ten or more times. The chain joins TRBV18 to TRBJ1-6, with 9 bases matching TRBD1. V trimming: 3 bases; J trimming: 10 bases; junction bases outside the gene matches: 7. CDR1 is KGHSH and CDR2 is LQKENI in the germline V gene. This CDR3 spans 15 amino acids. CDR3 residues: CASSPGTGNSSPLHF. The CDR3 region has the DNA TGTGCCAGCTCACCTGGGACAGGGAATTCGTCACCCCTCCACTTT.

This clonotype was seen at least ten times. This chain connects TRBV7-9 to TRBJ1-5; D is unresolved. The germline V and J ends were trimmed by 0 bases and 0 bases, with 6 bases remaining between them. This CDR3 spans 15 amino acids. Germline lookup yields CDR1 SEHNR and CDR2 FQNEAQ (reference sequence). CDR3 sequence reads: CASSLAVDSNQPQHF. In DNA form, the CDR3 reads TGTGCCAGCAGCTTAGCCGTGGATAGCAATCAGCCCCAGCATTTT. Combining the CDR3 with reference TRBV7-9 and TRBJ1-5 gives the whole variable domain DTGVSQNPRHKITKRGQNVTFRCDPISEHNRLYWYRQTLGQGPEFLTYFQNEAQLEKSRLLSDRFSAERPKGSFSTLEIQRTEQGDSAMYLCASSLAVDSNQPQHFGDGTRLSIL.

This clonotype showed up many times. The chain recombines TRBV12-3 or TRBV12-4 with TRBJ2-3, with D possibly being TRBD1 or TRBD2 (5 bases each). The CDR3 is 14 amino acids. V was trimmed by 0 bases and J by 2 bases, leaving 6 bases between them. The CDR3 DNA reads as TGTGCCAGCAGTTTAGCGGGGGTCACAGATACGCAGTATTTT. This gives the protein CASSLAGVTDTQYF.

The chain combines TRBV10-3 with TRBJ2-1; tentatively, D is TRBD1 (6 bases). Between the trimmed V and J ends, which lost 9 bases and 3 bases, there was a span of 12 bases. This CDR3 region has 13 residues. The germline V gene encodes CDR1 ENHRY and CDR2 SYGVKD. Here the CDR3 DNA reads TGTGCCATTACAGGGAATCTCTACAATGAGCAGTTCTTC. This codes for CAITGNLYNEQFF.

Ten or more counts support this clonotype. This chain connects TRBV7-2 to TRBJ2-4; D ambiguous. The CDR3 runs to 15 residues. The V end lost 4 bases, the J end lost 0 bases, and 10 bases lay between the germline ends. Per the germline V gene, CDR1 is SGHTA and CDR2 is FQGNSA. The CDR3 protein is CASSSIYLAKNIQYF. In DNA, the CDR3 is TGTGCCAGCAGCTCTATTTACTTAGCCAAAAACATTCAGTACTTC.

This sequence joins TRBV12-3 or TRBV12-4 and TRBJ1-1; 7 positions match TRBD1. This CDR3 comprises 17 residues. V trimming: 3 bases; J trimming: 2 bases; junction bases outside the gene matches: 12. The CDR3: CASSFRQGPESNTEAFF. DNA of the CDR3: TGTGCCAGCAGTTTCCGACAGGGACCCGAATCAAACACTGAAGCTTTCTTT.

This clonotype turned up a few times. The chain employs TRBV20-1 and TRBJ2-3; possibly TRBD2 for D (7 bases). V was shortened by 6 bases and J by 3 bases, with 19 bases between the two germline ends. Germline-derived CDR1 and CDR2 are DFQATT and SNEGSKA (reference sequence). The CDR3 is 15 residues long. The CDR3 is CSAVLGGGFTDTQYF. The DNA of the CDR3 is TGCAGTGCCGTCCTGGGAGGGGGGTTTACAGATACGCAGTATTTT.

This chain connects TRBV5-1 to TRBJ2-5; D is undetermined. The CDR3 has 14 amino acids. Trimming took off 2 bases at V and 2 bases at J, with 10 bases between the two ends. Germline CDR1 SGHRS, CDR2 YFSETQ. CDR3 region: CASSFGGDQETQYF. The DNA for the CDR3 is TGCGCCAGCAGCTTCGGCGGCGATCAAGAGACCCAGTACTTC.

Only a few counts were recorded for this clonotype. The chain joins TRBV28 to TRBJ1-5; D might be TRBD1 (6 bases). V dropped 11 bases and J dropped 5 bases, with 10 bases sitting between them. The CDR3 consists of 11 residues. CDR1 is MDHEN, CDR2 SYDVKM, per germline. This chain's CDR3 is CAGGRHQPQHF. The CDR3 DNA follows: TGTGCCGGGGGGCGTCATCAGCCCCAGCATTTT. The variable domain in full, completed from reference TRBV28 and TRBJ1-5, reads DVKVTQSSRYLVKRTGEKVFLECVQDMDHENMFWYRQDPGLGLRLIYFSYDVKMKEKGDIPEGYSVSREKKERFSLILESASTNQTSMYLCAGGRHQPQHFGDGTRLSIL.

This clonotype occurred many times. The V and J genes are TRBV6-1 and TRBJ1-5; D unresolved. In germline, CDR1 is MNHNS, CDR2 SASEGT. The CDR3 runs to 13 residues. The V end lost 6 bases, the J end lost 4 bases, and 10 bases lay between the germline ends. The CDR3 sequence is CASRPLLNQPQHF. In DNA form, the CDR3 reads TGTGCCAGCAGACCACTCCTAAATCAGCCCCAGCATTTT.

This clonotype was found many times. The genes are TRBV4-1 and TRBJ2-3; TRBD2 matches at 8 bases. The germline CDR1 and CDR2 sequences are MGHRA and YSYEKL. The CDR3 has 15 amino acids. The junction had 6 bases not matched to a gene; V was cut back by 2 bases and J by 5 bases. The CDR3 DNA sequence: TGCGCCAGCAGCCAAATAGTTAGCGGGGAAGATACGCAGTATTTT. Translating gives CASSQIVSGEDTQYF.

This clonotype was seen ten or more times. The genes are TRBV5-1 and TRBJ1-6, with D perhaps matching TRBD1 (5 bases). The CDR3 extends over 14 amino acids. Trimming took 1 base from V and 9 from J, leaving 11 bases between them. Per the germline V gene, CDR1 is SGHRS and CDR2 is YFSETQ. In nucleotides, the CDR3 is TGCGCCAGCAGCTTGAATCAGGGTACTTCACCCCTCCACTTT. Translated, it gives CASSLNQGTSPLHF. Based on the CDR3 plus reference TRBV5-1 and TRBJ1-6, the full variable domain is KAGVTQTPRYLIKTRGQQVTLSCSPISGHRSVSWYQQTPGQGLQFLFEYFSETQRNKGNFPGRFSGRQFSNSRSEMNVSTLELGDSALYLCASSLNQGTSPLHFGNGTRLTVT.

This clonotype was detected many times. The genes are TRBV18 and TRBJ1-1; D remains ambiguous. The germline V and J ends were trimmed by 6 bases and 3 bases, with 8 bases remaining between them. Germline lookup yields CDR1 KGHSH and CDR2 LQKENI. The CDR3 loop spans 12 amino acids. CDR3 sequence reads: CASSLMDTEAFF. The CDR3 DNA follows: TGTGCCAGCTCCCTTATGGACACTGAAGCTTTCTTT.

This clonotype came up a few times. The chain links TRBV6-5 to TRBJ1-4; TRBD1 is a possible D gene (6 bases). The CDR3 runs 14 residues. From germline, CDR1 is MNHEY and CDR2 SVGAGI. V lost 8 bases to trimming and J lost 8 bases, with 18 bases between them. Here the CDR3 reads CASRSAGVGEKLFF. The CDR3 coding sequence is TGTGCCAGCCGCTCCGCAGGGGTAGGGGAAAAACTGTTTTTT.